A single sample gave rise to the 15 T cell receptor beta chains below, sequenced in a study of T-cell memory formation after mild COVID-19. TCRdb redid the calling of the 5' RACE reads with MiXCR, one entry per CDR3 protein. The sample holds around 340,000 distinct CDR3 sequences, approximately 15% seen once. The source material was PBMCs or a T cell subset sorted from them (not recorded which). These receptors came from a man younger than 35 who had mild COVID-19 (a few samples of this study predate the infection). Cell type and time point are not known.

This clonotype was detected a few times. The chain employs TRBV25-1 and TRBJ1-3; no clear D gene. Trimming removed 8 bases from V and 1 base from J, with 12 bases in between. The length of the CDR3 is 14 residues. CDR1 and CDR2 from the germline V gene are MGHDK and SYGVNS. The CDR3 protein is CASDDGGSGNTIYF. In nucleotides, the CDR3 is TGTGCCAGCGATGACGGAGGGTCTGGAAACACCATATATTTT.

The rearrangement joins TRBV4-3 to TRBJ1-6; the D gene is possibly TRBD1 (6 bases). The CDR3 length is 14 residues. The germline V and J ends were trimmed by 4 bases and 7 bases, with 11 bases remaining between them. In germline, CDR1 is LGHNA, CDR2 YSLEER. The CDR3 DNA sequence: TGCGCCAGCAGCCGCGGGACAACGAATTCACCCCTCCACTTT. Translation gives CASSRGTTNSPLHF.

This clonotype was recorded once. J is TRBJ2-1 and V is TRBV20-1; TRBD1 aligns across 9 bases. Germline V gene sequence: CDR1 DFQATT, CDR2 SNEGSKA (reference sequence). This CDR3 is 16 amino acids long. Trimming at V came to 5 bases and at J to 4 bases, leaving 12 bases not matched to a gene. The CDR3 region has the DNA TGCAGTGCTCCTTCCGGGACAGGGTTGGGGTACAATGAGCAGTTCTTC. Translation gives CSAPSGTGLGYNEQFF.

The rearrangement uses TRBV12-3 or TRBV12-4 and TRBJ2-7, with 7 bases lining up with TRBD2. J was trimmed by 1 base and V by 4 bases; bases with no gene match: 10. The CDR3 covers 16 residues. CDR3 region: CASSSPPSGGSYEQYF. In DNA form, the CDR3 reads TGTGCCAGCAGTTCGCCCCCTAGCGGTGGGTCCTACGAGCAGTACTTC.

This clonotype was recorded at least ten times. J is TRBJ1-5 and V is TRBV2; D is possibly TRBD1 (6 bases). The CDR3 contains 14 residues. Per germline, CDR1 SNHLY and CDR2 FYNNEI. V lost 5 bases to trimming and J lost 5 bases, with 13 bases between them. The CDR3 region has the DNA TGTGCCAGCAGTTTTACAGGGATATATCAGCCCCAGCATTTT. Protein product: CASSFTGIYQPQHF.

This clonotype was seen a few times. The V gene is TRBV12-3 or TRBV12-4, the J gene TRBJ2-3; 9 bases are a match to TRBD2. V shed 8 bases, J shed 4 bases, and the junction held 10 bases outside the gene matches. CDR3 length: 15 amino acids. The CDR3 loop reads CASARGTSLPDTQYF. The CDR3 DNA follows: TGTGCCAGCGCACGCGGGACTAGCTTACCAGATACGCAGTATTTT.

A few counts support this clonotype. The chain employs TRBV7-2 and TRBJ1-1, with D possibly matching TRBD1 (5 bases). The CDR3 loop spans 13 amino acids. CDR1 and CDR2 (germline): SGHTA, FQGNSA. V was trimmed by 1 base and J by 10 bases, leaving 13 bases between them. The CDR3 DNA follows: TGTGCCAGCAGCTTAGAACAAGTGGGGGGAGCTTTCTTT. Amino acid sequence: CASSLEQVGGAFF.

The chain employs TRBV4-1 and TRBJ2-7; D remains ambiguous. The CDR3 consists of 12 residues. Trimming took 0 bases from V and 6 from J, leaving 6 bases between them. Germline-derived CDR1 and CDR2 are MGHRA and YSYEKL. The CDR3, as DNA: TGCGCCAGCAGCCAAGACCCCCTCGAGCAGTACTTC. Translated: CASSQDPLEQYF.

This chain links TRBV5-1 with TRBJ2-1; possibly TRBD1 or TRBD2 for D (5 bases each). The CDR3 runs 13 residues. Germline values: CDR1 SGHRS, CDR2 YFSETQ. Deletions cut 4 bases from V and 3 bases from J, with 8 bases between. The CDR3 DNA reads TGCGCCAGCAGCGGGGGAGTCTACAATGAGCAGTTCTTC. Protein sequence: CASSGGVYNEQFF. Full variable domain (missing parts from reference TRBV5-1 and TRBJ2-1): KAGVTQTPRYLIKTRGQQVTLSCSPISGHRSVSWYQQTPGQGLQFLFEYFSETQRNKGNFPGRFSGRQFSNSRSEMNVSTLELGDSALYLCASSGGVYNEQFFGPGTRLTVL.

The V gene is TRBV6-5, the J gene TRBJ2-1; a possible D gene is TRBD1 (6 bases). Germline CDR1 is MNHEY and CDR2 is SVGAGI. V was shortened by 6 bases and J by 0 bases, with 9 bases between the two germline ends. The CDR3 sequence is 14 residues long. The CDR3 region has the DNA TGTGCCAGCAGGAGACAGGTCTCCTACAATGAGCAGTTCTTC. Translated, it gives CASRRQVSYNEQFF.

This clonotype has only a few counts. The CDR3 spells CASSFNPGLAKNIQYF. The CDR3 DNA reads as TGTGCCAGCAGTTTCAATCCCGGGCTAGCCAAAAACATTCAGTACTTC. The V gene is TRBV6-2 or TRBV6-3, the J gene TRBJ2-4; unclear D gene. The CDR3 consists of 16 residues. Per the germline V gene, CDR1 is MNHEY and CDR2 is SVGEGT. Trimming cost V 4 bases and J 0 bases, with 13 bases left between them.

This clonotype has ten or more counts. The V call is TRBV7-9, the J call TRBJ2-1, with D unresolved. From germline, CDR1 is SEHNR and CDR2 FQNEAQ (reference sequence). V lost 7 bases to trimming and J lost 2 bases, with 15 bases between them. The CDR3 length is 15 residues. CDR3: CASTYGEPPYNEQFF. In nucleotides, the CDR3 is TGTGCCAGCACCTACGGCGAGCCACCCTACAATGAGCAGTTCTTC.

This clonotype was seen a handful of times. This chain joins TRBV30 and TRBJ1-2, with 7 bases that match TRBD1. Germline CDR1 GTSNPN, CDR2 SVGIG (reference sequence). The CDR3 contains 11 residues. With V trimmed by 4 bases and J by 8 bases, 4 bases remained unmatched. Written as DNA, the CDR3 is TGTGCCTGGACCACAGGGGACGGCTACACCTTC. It codes for CAWTTGDGYTF.

This clonotype occurred a few times. The V and J genes are TRBV5-5 and TRBJ2-1; weak D call: TRBD2 (5 bases). Looked up from germline, CDR1 is SGHKS and CDR2 is YYEKEE (reference sequence). V was shortened by 0 bases and J by 7 bases, with 14 bases between the two germline ends. The length of the CDR3 is 15 residues. CDR3 sequence reads: CASSLARGIGNEQFF. The CDR3 DNA sequence: TGTGCCAGCAGCTTGGCTCGGGGAATCGGGAATGAGCAGTTCTTC.

This clonotype was observed a few times. The chain uses TRBV18 and TRBJ1-4, with 11 bases identical to TRBD1. CDR3 length: 14 residues. V was pared by 8 bases and J by 6 bases, with 5 bases of the junction left unmatched. CDR1 and CDR2 (germline): KGHSH, LQKENI. CDR3 DNA: TGTGCCAGCGCACGGACAGGGGGCGATGAAAAACTGTTTTTT. Its protein product is CASARTGGDEKLFF.